A selection of T cell receptor beta chains follows, all from one sample in a study of blood T cell repertoires in COVID-19. Sequencing used immunoSEQ multiplex PCR; TCRdb keeps in-frame clones, though not all of them. The sample lists about 44,000 clones; around 84% were seen once. Sequencing input: peripheral blood. These receptors were collected from a human donor in a cohort sampled during active COVID-19. The CDR3 runs from the conserved cysteine through the conserved F or W. A D gene is named only where the DNA matches it firmly. The listing skips clone size in some rows; elsewhere it reads once, few, many or a size class.

v_call: TRBV12-3/TRBV12-4
d_call: NA
clone_size: NA
cdr3_length: 13
j_call: TRBJ1-5
cdr3_nt: TGTGCCAGCAGCAACCGAGGAAATCAGCCCCAGCATTTT
cdr3_aa: CASSNRGNQPQHF

v_call: TRBV18
d_call: TRBD2
clone_size: NA
cdr3_length: 16
j_call: TRBJ2-3
cdr3_nt: TGTGCCAGCTCACCAATCCTTAGCGGGGTCACAGATACGCAGTATTTT
cdr3_aa: CASSPILSGVTDTQYF

v_call: TRBV2
d_call: TRBD1
clone_size: NA
cdr3_length: 14
j_call: TRBJ2-2
cdr3_nt: TGTGCCAGCACCCCGGACAGGGGGCCCGGGGAGCTGTTTTTT
cdr3_aa: CASTPDRGPGELFF

v_call: TRBV7-6
d_call: NA
clone_size: NA
cdr3_length: 15
j_call: TRBJ2-6
cdr3_nt: TGTGCCAGCAGCTCGGACTCTCCCGGGGCCAACGTCCTGACTTTC
cdr3_aa: CASSSDSPGANVLTF

v_call: TRBV6-1
d_call: NA
clone_size: few
cdr3_length: 15
j_call: TRBJ1-5
cdr3_nt: TGTGCCAGCAGTGAACAGGGCGGTAACAATCAGCCCCAGCATTTT
cdr3_aa: CASSEQGGNNQPQHF

v_call: TRBV28
d_call: NA
clone_size: NA
cdr3_length: 12
j_call: TRBJ1-2
cdr3_nt: TGTGCCAGCAGTTTATGGACAGGTGGCTACACCTTC
cdr3_aa: CASSLWTGGYTF

v_call: TRBV5-4
d_call: TRBD1
clone_size: NA
cdr3_length: 13
j_call: TRBJ1-2
cdr3_nt: TGTGCCAGCAGCAAGGACAGGGCTGATGGCTACACCTTC
cdr3_aa: CASSKDRADGYTF

v_call: TRBV18
d_call: NA
clone_size: few
cdr3_length: 17
j_call: TRBJ1-5
cdr3_nt: TGTGCCAGCTCATCTGGGGGGGGTCAATCAAAGAATCAGCCCCAGCATTTT
cdr3_aa: CASSSGGGQSKNQPQHF

v_call: TRBV5-4
d_call: TRBD1
clone_size: NA
cdr3_length: 16
j_call: TRBJ2-2
cdr3_nt: TGTGCCAGCAGCCAAGGACAGGGGGCGAACACCGGGGAGCTGTTTTTT
cdr3_aa: CASSQGQGANTGELFF

v_call: TRBV28
d_call: TRBD1
clone_size: NA
cdr3_length: 16
j_call: TRBJ2-3
cdr3_nt: TGTGCCAGCAGCCCGGACAGGGGGTTAGACACAGATACGCAGTATTTT
cdr3_aa: CASSPDRGLDTDTQYF

v_call: TRBV7-9
d_call: TRBD2
clone_size: once
cdr3_length: 15
j_call: TRBJ2-5
cdr3_nt: TGTGCCAGCAGCTTAGCTAGCGGGGGGGAAGAGACCCAGTACTTC
cdr3_aa: CASSLASGGEETQYF

v_call: TRBV24-1
d_call: NA
clone_size: NA
cdr3_length: 17
j_call: TRBJ2-3
cdr3_nt: TGTGCCACCAGTGATCCGGGCAGGGGCTTGGTCACAGATACGCAGTATTTT
cdr3_aa: CATSDPGRGLVTDTQYF

v_call: TRBV5-1
d_call: NA
clone_size: NA
cdr3_length: 16
j_call: TRBJ2-5
cdr3_nt: TGCGCCAGCAGCTTGGAGGTTTCAGGGAATGGGTTGACCCAGTACTTC
cdr3_aa: CASSLEVSGNGLTQYF

v_call: TRBV28
d_call: NA
clone_size: NA
cdr3_length: 12
j_call: TRBJ1-2
cdr3_nt: TGTGCCAGCAGTTCATACGGGTTTAGCTACACCTTC
cdr3_aa: CASSSYGFSYTF

v_call: TRBV12-5
d_call: NA
clone_size: NA
cdr3_length: 17
j_call: TRBJ1-1
cdr3_nt: TGTGCTAGTGGTTTGGTACGAGGTTCAGGGTCGGACACTGAAGCTTTCTTT
cdr3_aa: CASGLVRGSGSDTEAFF

v_call: TRBV30
d_call: NA
clone_size: NA
cdr3_length: 13
j_call: TRBJ2-3
cdr3_nt: TGTGCCTGGAGCGAAGTAGCGGCAGATACGCAGTATTTT
cdr3_aa: CAWSEVAADTQYF

v_call: TRBV11-2
d_call: TRBD1
clone_size: NA
cdr3_length: 14
j_call: TRBJ2-1
cdr3_nt: TGTGCCAGCAGCGTTATAAGGACAGGCAATGAGCAGTTCTTC
cdr3_aa: CASSVIRTGNEQFF

v_call: TRBV18
d_call: NA
clone_size: NA
cdr3_length: 18
j_call: TRBJ2-5
cdr3_nt: TGTGCCAGCTCCCGCCCTCCAGGAGGGAGATGGGGCCAAGAGACCCAGTACTTC
cdr3_aa: CASSRPPGGRWGQETQYF

v_call: TRBV2
d_call: TRBD2
clone_size: NA
cdr3_length: 14
j_call: TRBJ2-5
cdr3_nt: TGTGCCAGCAGGGCCGGGACTAGCGGGGGAGCACGATACTTC
cdr3_aa: CASRAGTSGGARYF

v_call: TRBV5-1
d_call: TRBD1
clone_size: NA
cdr3_length: 16
j_call: TRBJ2-2
cdr3_nt: TGCGCCAGCAGCGTCGACAGGGGCGGGAACACCGGGGAGCTGTTTTTT
cdr3_aa: CASSVDRGGNTGELFF

v_call: TRBV5-1
d_call: TRBD2
clone_size: NA
cdr3_length: 17
j_call: TRBJ2-7
cdr3_nt: TGCGCCAGCAGCCCAACCCTTCGGACTAGCTCCCCCTACGAGCAGTACTTC
cdr3_aa: CASSPTLRTSSPYEQYF

v_call: TRBV7-8
d_call: NA
clone_size: NA
cdr3_length: 11
j_call: TRBJ2-7
cdr3_nt: TGTGCCAGCAGCGCCAGCTACGAGCAGTACTTC
cdr3_aa: CASSASYEQYF

v_call: TRBV7-8
d_call: NA
clone_size: NA
cdr3_length: 13
j_call: TRBJ1-3
cdr3_nt: TGTGCCAGCAGCCCGCGACTTGGAAACACCATATATTTT
cdr3_aa: CASSPRLGNTIYF

v_call: TRBV19
d_call: NA
clone_size: NA
cdr3_length: 15
j_call: TRBJ2-1
cdr3_nt: TGTGCCAGTAGTATATACGGGGGACAGTACTATGAGCAGTTCTTC
cdr3_aa: CASSIYGGQYYEQFF